This entry features one T cell receptor (beta chain) sequence. The antigen remains undetermined. CDR3 length: 14 amino acids. The V gene's germline CDR1 is SGDLS and CDR2 YYNGEE. The ends were cut back, 4 bases at V and 1 base at J, with 11 bases in the middle. These data are taken from a study of shared clonotypes between healthy human individuals. Study context: Aged between 18 and 49, the donors were two women and a few men.

Terminally differentiated effector memory CD45RA+ cells were left out of the naive CD8 fraction, which was CD45RO-negative and positively selected for CCR7. General study results and limits: Generally, estimated richness proved larger in naive subsets than it did in memory subsets.

At a deep level, the assay was run. The authors split each subset's genomic DNA evenly across several immunoSEQ plates. TCRdb keeps only in-frame clones here, not all; method: immunoSEQ multiplex PCR. This table holds some 2.1 million clones, 85% to 95% found once. Sequenced input: naive CD8+ T cells sorted from blood. The chain employs TRBV9 and TRBJ1-1; no clear D. This TCR derives from a man in his late teens or twenties in good health. DNA for the CDR3: TGTGCCAGCAGCTTACCGTCCGGGAACACTGAAGCTTTCTTT. The encoded protein is CASSLPSGNTEAFF.